This T cell receptor beta chain is from a study of chemoradiotherapy in HPV16-positive cancers. The study's findings and limits: Better recurrence-free survival went with HPV-responsive T-cell expansion in HPV16-positive patients.

On this clone: Its target is not known.

Germline V lookup: CDR1 SQVTM, CDR2 ANQGSEA. The V gene lost 6 bases and the J gene lost 3 bases, with 8 bases spanning the gap. The CDR3 loop spans 11 amino acids. Generated by immunoSEQ multiplex PCR, the TCRdb table keeps only in-frame clones and is missing some. The table has 15,000 or so clones, 69% seen once. This TCR was recovered from a human donor with HPV-associated anogenital cancer. The chain recombines TRBV29-1 with TRBJ1-1; D gene ambiguous. This material was acquired from a patient who underwent chemoradiotherapy. The CDR3 loop is CSVDVYTEAFF. The DNA of the CDR3 is TGCAGCGTGGACGTGTACACTGAAGCTTTCTTT.